A selection of T cell receptor beta chains follows, all from one sample in a study of response to subunit inactivated influenza vaccine. TCRdb reprocessed the RT-PCR reads via MiXCR and lists one record per CDR3 protein. The sample has around 570,000 distinct CDR3 sequences; 10% to 12% are singletons. The same sample was also used in a study of T cells expressing NK-cell markers.

This specimen consisted of PBMCs from blood, obtained on the day of vaccination. The receptors here all came from a man in his forties or fifties who received an inactivated influenza vaccine. CDR3s include the opening cysteine and the closing phenylalanine or tryptophan.

TRBV12-3/TRBV12-4	CASLGLANYGYTF
TRBV3-1	CASSQDTVRGYNEQFF
TRBV30	CAWSHKQGNTGELFF
TRBV7-2	CASSLRTTYNEQFF
TRBV7-9	CASSSLSGRTYNEQFF
TRBV10-3	CAIDSGAGLDTQYF
TRBV15	CATSRALRENTEAFF
TRBV20-1	CSATSGGLDEQFF
TRBV20-1	CSGATDTQYF
TRBV20-1	CSATDGETQYF
TRBV9	CASSVVGRRGTGELFF
TRBV29-1	CSVDGQGAFF
TRBV12-3/TRBV12-4	CASRREMGNEQFF
TRBV7-9	CASSLPTSGSSYNEQFF
TRBV18	CASSPQGAGGQPQHF
TRBV20-1	CSAREPSGSIGTQYF
TRBV20-1	CSARASGGGRYADTQYF
TRBV19	CATPQTEPYEQYF
TRBV6-1	CASSTWGGRGDIQYF
TRBV3-1	CASSQSSGVGEQFF
TRBV12-3/TRBV12-4	CASSFAGQIHNEQFF
TRBV2	CASRRLAGDSYEQYF
TRBV6-5	CASSATGGYAFF
TRBV28	CASSLAGNTYEQYF
TRBV27	CASSFQAGELFF
TRBV6-2/TRBV6-3	CASKSGTGSYNEQFF
TRBV12-3/TRBV12-4	CAVRWGGLEQFF
TRBV4-3	CASSQDGRANTGELFF
TRBV29-1	CSVESGSSTEAFF
TRBV5-1	CASSLAVGNTIYF
TRBV20-1	CSASFSVAGKSYEQYF